This T cell receptor (beta chain) was profiled in a study of identical twins (dated by TCRdb to the mid-2010s). Looking at the study overall: To test whether fetal clonotypes persist, this study deep-sequenced TCR alpha and beta repertoires from monozygotic twins, from unrelated adults of various ages, and from cord blood. To rule out contamination, replicate twin experiments were performed at different times with different library preparation protocols.

General conclusions and limits of the study: Fewer insertions were carried by abundant cord blood beta clonotypes, a similar but weaker trend appeared in young adult naive repertoires, and no such trend appeared in memory repertoires. Recombination models systematically underestimated out-of-frame TCR alpha sharing in monozygotic twins but agreed with sharing between unrelated individuals. Invariant T cells such as MAIT and iNKT could partly confound zero-insertion analyses, although diverse VJ usage argued against such confounding for most clonotypes. In beta out-of-frame sequences, excess twin sharing was weaker, because having fewer shared sequences lowered the signal-to-noise ratio. Because the same donors could not be followed over many years, the conclusions depended on cross-sectional statistical analysis. Compared with coincidental sharing between unrelated individuals, out-of-frame TCR alpha sequences shared between twins showed an excess of sequences with low generation probability.

Its CDR3 holds 13 amino acids, cysteine through phenylalanine. The entry retains the CDR3 DNA only, 39 bases that are in frame from base 1. Trimming takes 3 bases from V and 3 bases from J, and the germline ends sit 6 bases apart. As regards this clonotype: What this receptor recognizes is not known. Base-call qualities are not available, and no considerably larger clone is one nucleotide away.

Only healthy Caucasian donors were included. Libraries were constructed by 5' RACE. TCRdb shows the sequencer as Illumina HiSeq 2000. Template switching introduced a universal primer binding site; the final cDNA contained a unique molecular identifier, enabling accurate counting of TCR cDNA molecules. Specific primers in the conserved constant-segment region were used to synthesize first-strand cDNA for the TCR alpha and beta chains. To control for contamination, each cDNA library was double barcoded with a SMART-Mk sample barcode plus Illumina barcodes. TruSeq adapter sequences along with Illumina sample barcodes were introduced in two successive PCR steps. The TCR alpha and beta cDNA libraries were sequenced on the Illumina HiSeq platform using custom primers. Per the original workflow: MiGEC was used to process raw reads and extract unique molecular identifiers, and MiXCR was used to find CDR3 positions. For each individual, recombination models were inferred using an EM algorithm with the repgenHMM and IGoR tools. Shared clonotypes were analyzed with the tcR package in R, and sharing was normalized by the product of cloneset sizes. To study raw recombination without the effects of thymic and clonal selection, out-of-frame nonproductive sequences were analyzed. The public reads were run again by TCRdb, first through fastp at Q25 and then through MiXCR, and only productive beta chains were kept. When rows share a CDR3 protein, they turn into one entry using the most common DNA and genes. It is TCRdb's table, rather than the study itself, that gives the V and J calls and clone size. Here the sample has 1.5 million to 2 million distinct CDR3 sequences; about 31% occur a single time. The ten largest account for over 0.25% of the sample.

The receptor was isolated from a newborn girl in good health. The sequenced sample was cord blood. The sequence links TRBV12-3 or TRBV12-4 to TRBJ1-5, with no D gene named confidently. The DNA sequence reads TGTGCCAGCAGTTTCACGGACAATCAGCCCCAGCATTTT. This encodes CASSFTDNQPQHF.